Shown below are 6 T cell receptor beta chains from a single sample sequenced in a study of T cell changes during pregnancy in multiple sclerosis (dated by TCRdb to between 2018 and 2021). The method behind the library was the immunoSEQ multiplex PCR assay. TCRdb holds this immuneACCESS table with in-frame rearrangements only. Some clones are missing; in checked studies, unresolved V genes explain under half, and the rest has no known cause. The table for this sample lists about 53,000 clones; around 90% of them were counted only once. The top ten clonotypes cover less than 0.6% of the sample. The sample here was CD4+ T cells from peripheral blood mononuclear cells, taken in the third trimester of pregnancy. The receptors shown here come from a female donor with multiple sclerosis, enrolled in a pregnancy study.

V usage is TRBV29-1 and J usage is TRBJ2-1, with 7 nucleotides matching TRBD2. CDR1 and CDR2 (germline): SQVTM, ANQGSEA. J gave up 10 bases and V 0 bases, and 12 bases lay outside the gene matches. The CDR3 has 15 residues. This CDR3 is CSVEDFSGVSEEQFF. The CDR3 DNA reads TGCAGCGTTGAAGATTTCAGCGGGGTCTCGGAAGAGCAGTTCTTC.

V and J are TRBV6-5 and TRBJ1-4; TRBD1 matches at 7 bases. V trimming: 0 bases; J trimming: 8 bases; junction bases outside the gene matches: 9. Germline CDR1 and CDR2: MNHEY and SVGAGI. The CDR3 has 16 residues. The CDR3 region is CASSYSLDREGEKLFF. DNA for the CDR3: TGTGCCAGCAGTTACTCATTAGACAGGGAAGGGGAAAAACTGTTTTTT.

This chain connects TRBV7-2 to TRBJ2-7, with TRBD1 as a possible D gene (6 bases). V shed 4 bases and J shed 2 bases, with 15 bases lying between them. The germline V gene encodes CDR1 SGHTA and CDR2 FQGNSA. This CDR3 region has 15 residues. The CDR3, as DNA: TGTGCCAGCAGCTGGAGCCGGGACACTACCTACGAGCAGTACTTC. Translation: CASSWSRDTTYEQYF.

V gene TRBV19 combines with J gene TRBJ1-1; D call uncertain. Germline V CDR1 and CDR2: LNHDA, SQIVND (reference sequence). This CDR3 has 13 amino acids. Trimming took off 6 bases at V and 0 bases at J, with 8 bases between the two ends. The chain's CDR3 is CASRIGVNTEAFF. CDR3 nucleotide sequence: TGTGCCAGTAGAATTGGAGTGAACACTGAAGCTTTCTTT.

The chain employs TRBV7-9 and TRBJ1-2; D unclear. Per the germline V gene, CDR1 is SEHNR and CDR2 is FQNEAQ (reference sequence). Trimming took off 5 bases at V and 8 bases at J, with 6 bases between the two ends. The CDR3 consists of 10 residues. The CDR3 DNA reads TGTGCCAGCAGCCTGGGCGGCTACACCTTC. It specifies CASSLGGYTF.

The rearrangement links TRBV19 to TRBJ1-2; D unresolved. The germline CDR1 and CDR2 sequences are LNHDA and SQIVND (reference sequence). The CDR3 length is 12 residues. Trimming shortened V by 3 bases and J by 4 bases, and 6 bases separated the two germline ends. This CDR3 is CASSIFGYGYTF. In DNA, the CDR3 is TGTGCCAGTAGTATCTTCGGCTATGGCTACACCTTC.